The present TCR beta chain was sequenced within a study of OX40 agonist ivuxolimab in advanced cancers. As for the study in general: Head and neck, renal cell, melanoma or hepatocellular carcinoma were the cancers that dose-escalation patients had.

The CDR3 contains 11 residues. Germline assignment: CDR1 SEHNR and CDR2 FQNEAQ (reference sequence). Trimming shortened V by 6 bases and J by 10 bases, and 10 bases separated the two germline ends. As regards this clone: What it binds is not known.

Method: immunoSEQ multiplex PCR; TCRdb's copy keeps in-frame clones and lacks some. The data hold some 90,000 clones, with approximately 91% observed a single time. Regarding the study as a whole: By week 6 at 0.1 to 3.0 mg/kg, blood CD4+ and CD8+ T cells had expanded clonally. In the 0.1-3.0 mg/kg groups, partial responders showed among the lowest expansion.

Sequenced here: CD4+ or CD8+ T cells sorted from blood, sampled in a trial of the OX40 agonist ivuxolimab. This chain uses TRBV7-9 with TRBJ2-1; unclear D gene. The TCR comes from an adult with an advanced solid tumor such as melanoma, head and neck, liver or kidney cancer. CDR3 loop: CASRFGREQFF. CDR3 sequence (DNA): TGTGCCAGCAGGTTTGGCAGGGAGCAGTTCTTC.